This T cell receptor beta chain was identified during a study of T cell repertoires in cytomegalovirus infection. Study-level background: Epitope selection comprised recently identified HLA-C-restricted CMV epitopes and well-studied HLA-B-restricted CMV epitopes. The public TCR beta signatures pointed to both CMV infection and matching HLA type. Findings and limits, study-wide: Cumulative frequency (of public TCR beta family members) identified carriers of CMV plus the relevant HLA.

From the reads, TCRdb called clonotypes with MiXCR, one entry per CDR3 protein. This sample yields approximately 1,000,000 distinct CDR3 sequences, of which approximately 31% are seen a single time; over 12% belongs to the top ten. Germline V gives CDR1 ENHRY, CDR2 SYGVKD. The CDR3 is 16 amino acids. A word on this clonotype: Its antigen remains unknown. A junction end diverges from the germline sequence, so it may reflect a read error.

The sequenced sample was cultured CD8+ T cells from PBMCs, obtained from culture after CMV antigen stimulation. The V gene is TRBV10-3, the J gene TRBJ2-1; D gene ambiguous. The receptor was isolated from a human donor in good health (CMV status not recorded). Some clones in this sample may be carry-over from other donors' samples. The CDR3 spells CTISTTSPLSYNEQFF. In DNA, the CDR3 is TGTACCATCAGTACGACCTCACCCCTCTCCTACAATGAGCAGTTCTTC.